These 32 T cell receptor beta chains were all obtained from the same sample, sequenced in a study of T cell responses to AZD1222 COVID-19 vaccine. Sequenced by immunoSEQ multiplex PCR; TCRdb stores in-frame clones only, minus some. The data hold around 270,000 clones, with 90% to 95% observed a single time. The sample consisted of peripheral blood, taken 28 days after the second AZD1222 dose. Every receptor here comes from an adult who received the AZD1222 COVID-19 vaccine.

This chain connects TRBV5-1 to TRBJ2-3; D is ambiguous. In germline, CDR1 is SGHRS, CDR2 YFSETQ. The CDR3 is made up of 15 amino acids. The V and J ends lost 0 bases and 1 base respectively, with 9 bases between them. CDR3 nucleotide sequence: TGCGCCAGCAGCTTGGGACCACCCGGCACAGATACGCAGTATTTT. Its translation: CASSLGPPGTDTQYF.

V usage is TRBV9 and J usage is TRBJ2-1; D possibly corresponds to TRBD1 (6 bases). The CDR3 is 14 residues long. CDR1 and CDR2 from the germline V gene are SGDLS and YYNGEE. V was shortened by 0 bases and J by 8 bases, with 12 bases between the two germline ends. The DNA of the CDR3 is TGTGCCAGCAGCGTAGATCCAGAGGGGGATGAGCAGTTCTTC. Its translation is CASSVDPEGDEQFF.

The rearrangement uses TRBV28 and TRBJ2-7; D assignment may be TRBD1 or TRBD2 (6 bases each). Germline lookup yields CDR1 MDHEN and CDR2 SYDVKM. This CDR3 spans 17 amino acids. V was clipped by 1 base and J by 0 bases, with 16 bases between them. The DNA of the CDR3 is TGTGCCAGCAGTTTATTAACAGGGCTAGCGACCTCCTACGAGCAGTACTTC. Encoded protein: CASSLLTGLATSYEQYF.

The CDR3 region is CASSLEGQENQPQHF. In DNA form, the CDR3 reads TGTGCCAGCAGCTTAGAAGGACAGGAGAATCAGCCCCAGCATTTT. The chain links TRBV7-4 to TRBJ1-5; 7 bases align to TRBD1. Germline assignment: CDR1 SGHVT and CDR2 SQSDAQ. V shed 1 base and J 4 bases; nucleotides not matched to a gene: 4. The CDR3 totals 15 residues.

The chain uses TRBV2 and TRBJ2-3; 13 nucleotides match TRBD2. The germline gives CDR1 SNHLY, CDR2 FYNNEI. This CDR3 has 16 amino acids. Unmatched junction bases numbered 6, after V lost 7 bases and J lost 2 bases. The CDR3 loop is CASTRGTSGNTDTQYF. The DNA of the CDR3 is TGTGCCAGCACCCGGGGGACTAGCGGGAACACAGATACGCAGTATTTT.

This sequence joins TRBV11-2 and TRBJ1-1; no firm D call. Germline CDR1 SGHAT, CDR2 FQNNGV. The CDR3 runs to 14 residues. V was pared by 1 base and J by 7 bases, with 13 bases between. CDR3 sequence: CASSLAFGPGEAFF. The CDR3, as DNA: TGTGCCAGCAGCTTAGCGTTCGGGCCCGGTGAAGCTTTCTTT.

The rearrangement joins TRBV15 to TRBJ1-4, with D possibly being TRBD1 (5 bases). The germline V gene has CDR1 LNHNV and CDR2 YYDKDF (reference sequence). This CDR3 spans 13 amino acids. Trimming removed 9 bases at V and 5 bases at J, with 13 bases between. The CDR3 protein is CATTREYNEKLFF. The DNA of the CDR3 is TGTGCCACAACCAGGGAATACAATGAAAAACTGTTTTTT.

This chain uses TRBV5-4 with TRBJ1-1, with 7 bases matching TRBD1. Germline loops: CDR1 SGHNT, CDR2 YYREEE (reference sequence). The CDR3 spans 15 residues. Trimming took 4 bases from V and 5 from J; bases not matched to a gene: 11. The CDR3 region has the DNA TGTGCCAGCAGCGCCGAGGCGGACAGGCGGACTGAAGCTTTCTTT. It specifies CASSAEADRRTEAFF.

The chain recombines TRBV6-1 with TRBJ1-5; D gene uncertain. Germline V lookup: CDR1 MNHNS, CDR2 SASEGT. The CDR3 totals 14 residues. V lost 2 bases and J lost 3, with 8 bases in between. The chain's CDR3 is CASSEITVNQPQHF. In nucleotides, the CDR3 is TGTGCCAGCAGTGAAATAACAGTCAATCAGCCCCAGCATTTT.

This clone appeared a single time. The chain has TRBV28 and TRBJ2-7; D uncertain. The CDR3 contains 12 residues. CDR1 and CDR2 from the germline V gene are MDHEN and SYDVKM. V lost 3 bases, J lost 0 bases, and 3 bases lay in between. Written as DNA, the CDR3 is TGTGCCAGCAGTTTTAACTCCTACGAGCAGTACTTC. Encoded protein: CASSFNSYEQYF.

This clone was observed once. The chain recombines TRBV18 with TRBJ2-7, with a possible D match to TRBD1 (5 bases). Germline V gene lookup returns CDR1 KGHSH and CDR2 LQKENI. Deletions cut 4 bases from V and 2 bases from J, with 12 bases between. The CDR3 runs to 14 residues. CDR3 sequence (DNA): TGTGCCAGCTCACTCCCCGACAGACCCTACGAGCAGTACTTC. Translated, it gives CASSLPDRPYEQYF.

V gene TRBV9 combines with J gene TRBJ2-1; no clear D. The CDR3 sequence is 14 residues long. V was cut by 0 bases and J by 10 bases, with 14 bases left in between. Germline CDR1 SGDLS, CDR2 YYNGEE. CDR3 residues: CASSVGVGGLEQFF. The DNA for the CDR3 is TGTGCCAGCAGCGTAGGTGTTGGTGGGTTAGAGCAGTTCTTC.

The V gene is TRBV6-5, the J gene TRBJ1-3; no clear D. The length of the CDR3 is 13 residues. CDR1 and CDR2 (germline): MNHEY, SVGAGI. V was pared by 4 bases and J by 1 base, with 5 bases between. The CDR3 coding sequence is TGTGCCAGCAGTTCCGCTTCTGGAAACACCATATATTTT. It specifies CASSSASGNTIYF.

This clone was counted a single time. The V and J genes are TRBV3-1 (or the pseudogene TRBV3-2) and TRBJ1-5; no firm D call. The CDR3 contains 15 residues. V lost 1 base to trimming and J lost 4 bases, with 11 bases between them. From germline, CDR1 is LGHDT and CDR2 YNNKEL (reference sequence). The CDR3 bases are TGTGCCAGCAGCCAAGGATCCGCAGGAAATCAGCCCCAGCATTTT. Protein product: CASSQGSAGNQPQHF.

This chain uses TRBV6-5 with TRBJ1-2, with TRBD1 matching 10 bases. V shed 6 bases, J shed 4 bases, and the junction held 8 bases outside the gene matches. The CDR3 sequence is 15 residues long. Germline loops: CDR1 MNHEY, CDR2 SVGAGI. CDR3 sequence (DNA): TGTGCCAGCAGCGAGACAGGGGGCGATAGCTATGGCTACACCTTC. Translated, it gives CASSETGGDSYGYTF.

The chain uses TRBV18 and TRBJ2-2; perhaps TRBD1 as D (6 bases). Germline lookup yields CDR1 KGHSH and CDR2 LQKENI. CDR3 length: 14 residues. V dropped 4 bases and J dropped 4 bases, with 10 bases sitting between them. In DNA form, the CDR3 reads TGTGCCAGCTCACAACAGGGTAGCACCGGGGAGCTGTTTTTT. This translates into CASSQQGSTGELFF.

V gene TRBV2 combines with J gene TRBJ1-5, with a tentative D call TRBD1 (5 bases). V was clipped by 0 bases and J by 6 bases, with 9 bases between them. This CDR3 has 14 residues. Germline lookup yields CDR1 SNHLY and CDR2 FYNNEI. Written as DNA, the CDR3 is TGTGCCAGCAGTGAAGCGCTTCAGGGTCAGCCCCAGCATTTT. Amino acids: CASSEALQGQPQHF. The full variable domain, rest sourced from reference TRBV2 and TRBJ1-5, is EPEVTQTPSHQVTQMGQEVILRCVPISNHLYFYWYRQILGQKVEFLVSFYNNEISEKSEIFDDQFSVERPDGSNFTLKIRSTKLEDSAMYFCASSEALQGQPQHFGDGTRLSIL.

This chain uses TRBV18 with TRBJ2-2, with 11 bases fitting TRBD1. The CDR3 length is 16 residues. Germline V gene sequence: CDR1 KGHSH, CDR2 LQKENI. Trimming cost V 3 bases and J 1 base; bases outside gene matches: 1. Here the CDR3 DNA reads TGTGCCAGCTCACCGGGACAGGGGGTGAACACCGGGGAGCTGTTTTTT. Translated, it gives CASSPGQGVNTGELFF.

The CDR3 region is CASSNRDSPLHF. CDR3 in DNA: TGTGCCAGCAGTAATCGGGATTCACCCCTCCACTTT. The rearrangement uses TRBV27 and TRBJ1-6; D remains unclear. V was shortened by 5 bases and J by 8 bases, with 7 bases between the two germline ends. Looked up from germline, CDR1 is MNHEY and CDR2 is SMNVEV (reference sequence). The CDR3 is 12 residues long.

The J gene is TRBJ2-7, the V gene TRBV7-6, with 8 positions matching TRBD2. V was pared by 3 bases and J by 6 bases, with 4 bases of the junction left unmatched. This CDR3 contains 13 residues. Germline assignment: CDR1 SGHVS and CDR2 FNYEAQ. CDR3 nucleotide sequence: TGTGCCAGCAGCTTCTCCAGCGGGAGCGAGCAGTACTTC. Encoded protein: CASSFSSGSEQYF.

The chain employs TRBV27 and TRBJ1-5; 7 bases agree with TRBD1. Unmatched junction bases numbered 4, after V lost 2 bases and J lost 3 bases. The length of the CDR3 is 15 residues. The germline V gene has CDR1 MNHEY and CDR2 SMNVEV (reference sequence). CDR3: CASSLTGVFNQPQHF. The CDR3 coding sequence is TGTGCCAGCAGTTTAACAGGGGTTTTCAATCAGCCCCAGCATTTT.

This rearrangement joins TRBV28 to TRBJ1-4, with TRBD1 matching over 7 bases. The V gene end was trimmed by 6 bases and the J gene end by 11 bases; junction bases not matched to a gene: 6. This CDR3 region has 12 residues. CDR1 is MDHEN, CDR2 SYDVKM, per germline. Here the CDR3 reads CASRGDRVKLFF. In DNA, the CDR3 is TGTGCCAGCAGGGGTGACAGGGTCAAACTGTTTTTT.

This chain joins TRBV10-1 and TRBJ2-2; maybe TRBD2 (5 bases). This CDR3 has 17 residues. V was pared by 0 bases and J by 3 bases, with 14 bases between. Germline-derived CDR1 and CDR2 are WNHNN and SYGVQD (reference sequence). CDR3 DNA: TGCGCCAGCAGTGAGTCGACGGTAGCGAGGTACACCGGGGAGCTGTTTTTT. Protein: CASSESTVARYTGELFF.

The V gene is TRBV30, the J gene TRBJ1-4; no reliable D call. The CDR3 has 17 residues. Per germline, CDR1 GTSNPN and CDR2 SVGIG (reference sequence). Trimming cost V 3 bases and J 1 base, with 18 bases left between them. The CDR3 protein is CAWSQFDSTRTNEKLFF. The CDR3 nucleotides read TGTGCCTGGAGCCAATTCGATTCGACGAGAACTAATGAAAAACTGTTTTTT.

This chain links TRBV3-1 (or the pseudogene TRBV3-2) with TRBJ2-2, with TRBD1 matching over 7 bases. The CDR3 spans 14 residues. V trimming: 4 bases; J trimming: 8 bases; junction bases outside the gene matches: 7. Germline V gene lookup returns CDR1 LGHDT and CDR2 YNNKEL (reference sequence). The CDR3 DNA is TGTGCCAGCAGCCCTCGACAGGGCGGGGGGGAGCTGTTTTTT. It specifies CASSPRQGGGELFF.

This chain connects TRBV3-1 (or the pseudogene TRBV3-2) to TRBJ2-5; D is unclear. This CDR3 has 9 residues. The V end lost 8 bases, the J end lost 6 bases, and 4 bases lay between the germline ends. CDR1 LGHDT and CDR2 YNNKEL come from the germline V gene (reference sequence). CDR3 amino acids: CASGKTQYF. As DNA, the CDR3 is TGTGCCAGCGGGAAGACCCAGTACTTC.

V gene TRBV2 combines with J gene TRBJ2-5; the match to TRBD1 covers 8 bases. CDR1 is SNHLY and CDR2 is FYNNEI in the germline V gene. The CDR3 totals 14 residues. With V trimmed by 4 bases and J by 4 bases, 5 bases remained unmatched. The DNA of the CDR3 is TGTGCCAGCAGTGGGACAGGGCGCCGAGAGACCCAGTACTTC. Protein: CASSGTGRRETQYF.

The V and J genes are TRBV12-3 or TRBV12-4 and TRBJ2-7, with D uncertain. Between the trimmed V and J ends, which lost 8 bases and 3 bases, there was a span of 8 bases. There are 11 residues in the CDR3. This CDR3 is CASGRYYEQYF. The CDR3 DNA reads TGTGCCAGCGGACGGTACTACGAGCAGTACTTC.

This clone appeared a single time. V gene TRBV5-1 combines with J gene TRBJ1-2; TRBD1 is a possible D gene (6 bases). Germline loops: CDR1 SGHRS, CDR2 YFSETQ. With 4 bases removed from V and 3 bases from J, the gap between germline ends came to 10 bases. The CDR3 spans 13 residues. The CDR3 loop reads CASSAGEDYGYTF. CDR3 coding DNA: TGCGCCAGCAGCGCAGGGGAGGACTATGGCTACACCTTC.

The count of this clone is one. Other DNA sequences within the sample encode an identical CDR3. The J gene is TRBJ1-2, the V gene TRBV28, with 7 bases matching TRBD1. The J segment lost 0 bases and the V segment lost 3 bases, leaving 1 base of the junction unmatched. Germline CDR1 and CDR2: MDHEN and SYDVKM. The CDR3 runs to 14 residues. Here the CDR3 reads CASSFQGANYGYTF. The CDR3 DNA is TGTGCCAGCAGTTTCCAGGGGGCTAACTATGGCTACACCTTC.

CDR3 in amino acids: CATGSVGEDTQYF. The CDR3 DNA is TGTGCCACCGGAAGCGTGGGAGAGGATACGCAGTATTTT. The chain couples TRBV24-1 to TRBJ2-3, with a tentative D call TRBD2 (5 bases). This CDR3 contains 13 residues. Trimming pared 9 bases from V and 6 bases from J, leaving 15 bases between. The germline CDR1 and CDR2 sequences are KGHDR and SFDVKD.

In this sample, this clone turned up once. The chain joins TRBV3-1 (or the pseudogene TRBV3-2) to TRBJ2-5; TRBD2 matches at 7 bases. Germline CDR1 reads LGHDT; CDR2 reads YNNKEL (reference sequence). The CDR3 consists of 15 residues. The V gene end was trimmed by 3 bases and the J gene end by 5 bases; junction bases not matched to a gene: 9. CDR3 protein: CASSHLTAGGETQYF. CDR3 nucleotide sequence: TGTGCCAGCAGCCACCTCACAGCCGGGGGGGAGACCCAGTACTTC.